This T cell receptor beta chain was documented in a study of blood T cell repertoires in COVID-19. Using immunoSEQ multiplex PCR, the repertoire was profiled, and TCRdb retains in-frame clones only, with some absent. There are 120,000 to 150,000 clones in the sample; approximately 85% occur only once, and 2.5% to 3% lies in the top ten. The TCR was taken from a man between 45 and 60 years old with acute or convalescent COVID-19. Sequenced material: peripheral blood.

CDR3 sequence (DNA): TGTGCCTGGAGTGTACGAGGGAGCCCGTACTTC. It encodes CAWSVRGSPYF. The chain recombines TRBV30 with TRBJ2-7; a weak D match, TRBD2 (5 bases). Germline CDR1 GTSNPN, CDR2 SVGIG (reference sequence). Trimming removed 0 bases at V and 12 bases at J, with 12 bases between. The CDR3 has 11 residues.